One sample yielded the 14 T cell receptor beta chains listed below, sequenced in a study of shared clonotypes between healthy human individuals. TCRdb keeps only in-frame clones here, not all; method: immunoSEQ multiplex PCR. The sample holds millions of clones, around 94% seen once. Sequences were obtained from naive CD4+ T cells sorted from blood. Subset denoted: CD45RA+ positively selected. Source of these receptors: a man between 18 and 35 years old in good health.

V gene TRBV4-3 combines with J gene TRBJ2-7, with 7 bases identical to TRBD2. The J segment lost 6 bases and the V segment lost 1 base, leaving 15 bases of the junction unmatched. The germline V gene encodes CDR1 LGHNA and CDR2 YSLEER. CDR3 size: 17 residues. The CDR3: CASSQGPQVGTTLEQYF. The CDR3 DNA sequence: TGCGCCAGCAGCCAAGGCCCGCAGGTCGGGACTACACTCGAGCAGTACTTC.

V gene TRBV7-8 combines with J gene TRBJ2-1, with TRBD1 matching 9 bases. From germline, CDR1 is SGHVS and CDR2 FQNEAQ. This CDR3 comprises 16 residues. The V gene end was trimmed by 0 bases and the J gene end by 10 bases; junction bases not matched to a gene: 10. DNA for the CDR3: TGTGCCAGCAGCTTAGCGGGGCGACAGGGGGTCAGGGAGCAGTTCTTC. This gives the protein CASSLAGRQGVREQFF.

The chain couples TRBV10-3 to TRBJ1-1; D is ambiguous. In germline, CDR1 is ENHRY, CDR2 SYGVKD. V lost 4 bases to trimming and J lost 3 bases, with 12 bases between them. The CDR3 extends over 14 amino acids. In DNA form, the CDR3 reads TGTGCCATCAGTGGATTTAAGGGTGACACTGAAGCTTTCTTT. Its translation: CAISGFKGDTEAFF.

The rearrangement links TRBV10-1 to TRBJ2-3, with D uncertain. The CDR3 length is 14 residues. Trimming pared 3 bases from V and 2 bases from J, leaving 9 bases between. Germline V gene data show CDR1 as WNHNN and CDR2 as SYGVQD (reference sequence). The CDR3 coding sequence is TGCGCCAGCAGTGAAAGCTGGGCCACAGATACGCAGTATTTT. Translated, it gives CASSESWATDTQYF.

The V call is TRBV7-8, the J call TRBJ2-5; maybe TRBD1 (5 bases). The CDR3 extends over 15 amino acids. Germline loops: CDR1 SGHVS, CDR2 FQNEAQ. Trimming shortened V by 2 bases and J by 2 bases, and 12 bases separated the two germline ends. CDR3 in amino acids: CASSLKRGTQETQYF. DNA for the CDR3: TGTGCCAGCAGCTTAAAAAGGGGCACTCAAGAGACCCAGTACTTC.

On this clone itself: Additional DNA sequences in this sample encode the identical CDR3. The J gene is TRBJ2-1, the V gene TRBV11-3; weak D call: TRBD2 (5 bases). The CDR3 runs 15 residues. CDR1 and CDR2 (germline): SGHNT, YENEEA. V shed 1 base and J shed 3 bases, with 10 bases lying between them. CDR3 loop: CASSLGAGVYNEQFF. CDR3 sequence (DNA): TGTGCCAGCAGCTTAGGCGCGGGCGTCTACAATGAGCAGTTCTTC.

This chain links TRBV19 with TRBJ1-5; TRBD1 is a possible D gene (6 bases). The germline V gene encodes CDR1 LNHDA and CDR2 SQIVND (reference sequence). The ends were cut back, 6 bases at V and 4 bases at J, with 10 bases in the middle. There are 13 residues in the CDR3. In DNA form, the CDR3 reads TGTGCCAGTAGCGGGACATTTAATCAGCCCCAGCATTTT. This sequence encodes CASSGTFNQPQHF.

V and J are TRBV19 and TRBJ1-6; tentative D call: TRBD1 (6 bases). The CDR3 runs to 15 residues. V was clipped by 3 bases and J by 10 bases, with 16 bases between them. CDR1 is LNHDA, CDR2 SQIVND, per germline (reference sequence). This CDR3 reads CASSIGGPTVSPLHF. As DNA, the CDR3 is TGTGCCAGTAGTATTGGGGGGCCAACGGTCTCACCCCTCCACTTT. Full variable domain (outside the CDR3, taken from reference TRBV19 and TRBJ1-6): DGGITQSPKYLFRKEGQNVTLSCEQNLNHDAMYWYRQDPGQGLRLIYYSQIVNDFQKGDIAEGYSVSREKKESFPLTVTSAQKNPTAFYLCASSIGGPTVSPLHFGNGTRLTVT.

V gene TRBV10-3 combines with J gene TRBJ2-2; possibly TRBD2 for D (6 bases). This CDR3 has 16 residues. With 0 bases removed from V and 1 base from J, the gap between germline ends came to 9 bases. Looked up from germline, CDR1 is ENHRY and CDR2 is SYGVKD. CDR3 in amino acids: CAISESGSGNTGELFF. CDR3 bases: TGTGCCATCAGTGAGTCGGGTAGCGGGAACACCGGGGAGCTGTTTTTT.

This clone was seen a single time. Compared with germline, one end of the junction differs, possibly owing to a read error. The V and J genes are TRBV27 and TRBJ2-7; 8 nucleotides match TRBD1. CDR1 is MNHEY, CDR2 SMNVEV, per germline (reference sequence). This CDR3 region has 19 residues. CDR3 in DNA: TGTGCCAGCAGTTTAGGCTTCAGATCCGTGGCAGGGGGCTCCCACGAGCAGTACTTC. Translating it yields CASSLGFRSVAGGSHEQYF.

Points on this clone: Other DNA sequences within the sample encode an identical CDR3. The chain carries TRBV7-2 and TRBJ1-1; D gene unclear. V was trimmed by 5 bases and J by 0 bases, leaving 7 bases between them. Germline CDR1 and CDR2: SGHTA and FQGNSA. CDR3 length: 13 amino acids. CDR3 in amino acids: CASSLRMNTEAFF. In DNA form, the CDR3 reads TGTGCCAGCAGCCTTCGTATGAACACTGAAGCTTTCTTT.

The chain carries TRBV6-1 and TRBJ1-5; 10 bases agree with TRBD1. The CDR3 covers 14 residues. J lost 6 bases, V lost 4 bases, and 3 bases had no gene match. Germline V gives CDR1 MNHNS, CDR2 SASEGT. The CDR3 here is CASSATGGLQPQHF. CDR3 DNA sequence: TGTGCCAGCAGTGCGACAGGGGGCCTTCAGCCCCAGCATTTT.

This clone was picked up one time. This chain links TRBV5-4 with TRBJ2-6, with unresolved D. The CDR3 sequence is 15 residues long. Looked up from germline, CDR1 is SGHNT and CDR2 is YYREEE (reference sequence). The V end was cut by 0 bases, the J end by 3 bases, with 7 bases between. The CDR3 protein is CASSLDPHGANVLTF. The DNA of the CDR3 is TGTGCCAGCAGCTTGGATCCCCATGGGGCCAACGTCCTGACTTTC.

The CDR3 here is CASSPVPKYEQYF. Here the CDR3 DNA reads TGTGCCAGCTCACCGGTTCCTAAATACGAGCAGTACTTC. The gene calls are TRBV18 and TRBJ2-7; the D is unclear. This CDR3 is built from 13 residues. Germline V gives CDR1 KGHSH, CDR2 LQKENI. Trimming shortened V by 3 bases and J by 4 bases, and 10 bases separated the two germline ends.